A selection of T cell receptor beta chains follows, all from one sample in a study of T cell clones after liver transplantation. Data came from immunoSEQ multiplex PCR; TCRdb stores just in-frame clones and leaves some out. Of 85,000 to 130,000 clones listed, roughly 80% are singletons. The source material was CD4+ T cells from blood, sampled before liver transplant. These receptor sequences come from a human donor who received a liver transplant. The CDR3 runs from the conserved cysteine through the conserved F or W. The D gene is left open where the match is weak.

.	TRBV5-1	TRBJ1-1	TGCGCCAGCAGCTTGTACCAGGGTTTAATGAACACTGAAGCTTTCTTT	CASSLYQGLMNTEAFF
.	TRBV27	TRBJ2-2	TGTGCCAGCACCTTACTCCCACCGGGGGACACCGGGGAGCTGTTTTTT	CASTLLPPGDTGELFF
.	TRBV7-2	TRBJ1-6	TGTGCCAGCAGCTATGAGCGAGACCGGCCCCTCCACTTT	CASSYERDRPLHF
TRBD2	TRBV29-1	TRBJ2-7	TGCAGCGTCAACGGGGGACTAGCGGGACGCGAGCAGTACTTC	CSVNGGLAGREQYF
TRBD1	TRBV28	TRBJ1-1	TGTGCCAGCAGTTTGGGCGGGACAGGGAGGCTGGGCACTGAAGCTTTCTTT	CASSLGGTGRLGTEAFF
.	TRBV6-5	TRBJ2-7	TGTGCCAGCACTCCCGGGGCACAGGGAGCGTACGAGCAGTACTTC	CASTPGAQGAYEQYF
.	TRBV7-2	TRBJ1-5	TGTGCCAGCAGCTCTACACCGACAGGCCGAAATCAGCCCCAGCATTTT	CASSSTPTGRNQPQHF
TRBD2	TRBV7-9	TRBJ2-7	TGTGCCAGCGACGAAGCGGGAGCCCCGAGAGGCGAGCAGTACTTC	CASDEAGAPRGEQYF
.	TRBV7-3	TRBJ1-1	TGTGCCAGCAGCTTAAGACAGGTCCGGGGTGAAGCTTTCTTT	CASSLRQVRGEAFF
.	TRBV19	TRBJ1-5	TGTGCCAGTAGTATAGATATAGGGGGGTTAGGGCCCCAGCATTTT	CASSIDIGGLGPQHF
.	TRBV5-1	TRBJ1-1	TGCGCCAGCAGCCGGACAGAGCAGAACACTGAAGCTTTCTTT	CASSRTEQNTEAFF